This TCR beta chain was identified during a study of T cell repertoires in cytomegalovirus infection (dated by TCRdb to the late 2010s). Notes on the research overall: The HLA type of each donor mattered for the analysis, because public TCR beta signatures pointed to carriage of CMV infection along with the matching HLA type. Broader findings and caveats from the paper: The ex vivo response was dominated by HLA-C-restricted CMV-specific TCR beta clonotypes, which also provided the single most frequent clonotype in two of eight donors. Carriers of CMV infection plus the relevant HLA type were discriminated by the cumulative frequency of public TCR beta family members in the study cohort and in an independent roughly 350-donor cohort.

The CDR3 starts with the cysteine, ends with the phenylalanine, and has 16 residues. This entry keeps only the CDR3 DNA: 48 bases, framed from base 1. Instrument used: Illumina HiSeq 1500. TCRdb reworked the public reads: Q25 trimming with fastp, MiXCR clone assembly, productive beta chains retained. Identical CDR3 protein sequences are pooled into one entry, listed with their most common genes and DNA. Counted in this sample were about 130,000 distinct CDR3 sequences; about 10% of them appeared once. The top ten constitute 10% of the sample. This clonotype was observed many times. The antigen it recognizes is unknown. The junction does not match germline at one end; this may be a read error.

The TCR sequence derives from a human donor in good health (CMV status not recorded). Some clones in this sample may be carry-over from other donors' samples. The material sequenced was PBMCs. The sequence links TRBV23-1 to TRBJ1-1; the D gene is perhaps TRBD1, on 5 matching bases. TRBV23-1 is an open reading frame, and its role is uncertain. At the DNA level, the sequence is TGCGCCAGCAGTCTTTTGGCAGGGTACATGAAGACTGAAGCTTTCTTT. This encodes CASSLLAGYMKTEAFF.